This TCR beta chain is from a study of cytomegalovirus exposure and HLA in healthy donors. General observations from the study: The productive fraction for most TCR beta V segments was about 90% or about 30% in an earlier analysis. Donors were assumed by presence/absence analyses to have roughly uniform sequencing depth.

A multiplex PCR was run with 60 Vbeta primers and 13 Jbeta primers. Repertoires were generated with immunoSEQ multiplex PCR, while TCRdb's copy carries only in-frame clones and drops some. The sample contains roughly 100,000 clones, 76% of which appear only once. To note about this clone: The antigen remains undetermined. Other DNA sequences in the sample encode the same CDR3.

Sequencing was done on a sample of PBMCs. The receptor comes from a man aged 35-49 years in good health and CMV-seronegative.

The DNA of the CDR3 is TGTGCCAGCAGTTTATCGGGAACCTATAGGGGAATTGGTTATGGCTACACCTTC. Translation gives CASSLSGTYRGIGYGYTF. V usage is TRBV27 and J usage is TRBJ1-2; perhaps TRBD1 as D (5 bases). The germline V gene has CDR1 MNHEY and CDR2 SMNVEV (reference sequence). The length of the CDR3 is 18 residues. Trimming left V 0 bases short and J 5 bases short, with 22 bases between.